This T cell receptor (beta chain) came from a study of CD8 T cells in Susac syndrome. Random-hexamer reverse transcription was applied to about 0.5 to 1 ug RNA. TCRdb ran MiXCR on the immunoSEQ multiplex PCR reads and lists one entry per CDR3 protein. The repertoire holds fewer than 200,000 distinct CDR3 sequences, with more than 85% as singletons. Sequencing was performed on CD4+ T cells from PBMCs. The clonotype was recovered from a human donor with Susac syndrome.

CDR3 protein: CASSLTPNSYNEQFF. The CDR3 region has the DNA TGTGCCAGCAGCTTAACTCCGAACTCCTACAATGAGCAGTTCTTC. The rearrangement links TRBV7-3 to TRBJ2-1; D is undetermined. V was shortened by 0 bases and J by 0 bases, with 6 bases between the two germline ends. This CDR3 is built from 15 residues. Germline CDR1 reads SGHTA; CDR2 reads FQGTGA.